These 23 T cell receptor beta chains share one sample of origin, sequenced in a study of OX40 agonist ivuxolimab in advanced cancers. The data were produced by immunoSEQ multiplex PCR, yet TCRdb's version contains in-frame clones alone and is incomplete. The table has around 72,000 clones, more than 75% seen once; the top ten hold approximately 8%. The material sequenced was CD4+ or CD8+ T cells sorted from blood, taken in a trial of the OX40 agonist ivuxolimab. The receptors stem from an adult with an advanced solid tumor such as melanoma, head and neck, liver or kidney cancer.

The chain uses TRBV29-1 and TRBJ1-1; a possible D gene is TRBD1 (6 bases). V gave up 2 bases and J gave up 4 bases, with 11 bases separating them. CDR1 and CDR2 from the germline V gene are SQVTM and ANQGSEA. There are 13 residues in the CDR3. DNA for the CDR3: TGCAGCGTTGAACAGGGGTTAGTCACTGAAGCTTTCTTT. Its protein is CSVEQGLVTEAFF.

The chain has TRBV7-3 and TRBJ2-1; 7 nucleotides line up with TRBD2. The trim removed 6 bases at V and 4 bases at J, leaving 9 bases unmatched. The CDR3 spans 15 residues. CDR1 is SGHTA, CDR2 FQGTGA, per germline. The CDR3 bases are TGTGCCAGCAGTCCTTCCGGGGGAGGGTACAATGAGCAGTTCTTC. This sequence encodes CASSPSGGGYNEQFF.

The chain joins TRBV9 to TRBJ2-3; TRBD2 matches 14 bases. Looked up from germline, CDR1 is SGDLS and CDR2 is YYNGEE. The CDR3 contains 15 residues. J was trimmed by 5 bases and V by 5 bases; bases with no gene match: 4. CDR3 DNA sequence: TGTGCCAGCAGGCGGACTAGCGGGGGGAAAGATACGCAGTATTTT. Translated: CASRRTSGGKDTQYF.

Only a few counts were recorded for this clone. The chain employs TRBV7-7 and TRBJ2-3, with no clear D. Germline V gene lookup returns CDR1 SSHAT and CDR2 FNYEAQ (reference sequence). The CDR3 covers 15 residues. V was shortened by 4 bases and J by 4 bases, with 15 bases between the two germline ends. CDR3 amino acids: CASSSGIAAADTQYF. CDR3 bases: TGTGCCAGCAGCTCTGGGATCGCTGCGGCAGATACGCAGTATTTT.

The rearrangement joins TRBV5-6 to TRBJ1-4, with 7 positions matching TRBD1. Germline CDR1 SGHDT, CDR2 YYEEEE. This CDR3 spans 14 amino acids. Trimming at V came to 4 bases and at J to 7 bases, leaving 7 bases not matched to a gene. The CDR3 protein is CASSRQGQREKLFF. CDR3 coding DNA: TGTGCCAGCAGCCGACAGGGTCAACGTGAAAAACTGTTTTTT.

This rearrangement joins TRBV29-1 to TRBJ2-3, with D maybe TRBD1 (6 bases). CDR3 length: 13 amino acids. From germline, CDR1 is SQVTM and CDR2 ANQGSEA. V was cut by 4 bases and J by 5 bases, with 13 bases left in between. CDR3 DNA: TGCAGCGTTGGATTTGGGGGCGGAGATACGCAGTATTTT. Translated: CSVGFGGGDTQYF.

The V call is TRBV5-1, the J call TRBJ1-4; 7 positions match TRBD1. The J segment lost 1 base and the V segment lost 7 bases, leaving 7 bases of the junction unmatched. Germline lookup yields CDR1 SGHRS and CDR2 YFSETQ. The CDR3 contains 15 residues. CDR3 residues: CASRQGGGTNEKLFF. The CDR3 DNA reads as TGCGCCAGCCGACAGGGTGGAGGAACTAATGAAAAACTGTTTTTT.

The V gene is TRBV11-3, the J gene TRBJ2-3; 16 nucleotides match TRBD2. Unmatched junction bases numbered 3, after V lost 5 bases and J lost 4 bases. Germline lookup yields CDR1 SGHNT and CDR2 YENEEA. CDR3 length: 16 amino acids. CDR3 nucleotide sequence: TGTGCCAGCAGCCGGGGACTAGCGGGAGGGGCAGATACGCAGTATTTT. This codes for CASSRGLAGGADTQYF.

V usage is TRBV28 and J usage is TRBJ1-1; D is perhaps TRBD1 (5 bases). The germline V gene has CDR1 MDHEN and CDR2 SYDVKM. Trimming cost V 2 bases and J 2 bases, with 12 bases left between them. CDR3 size: 15 residues. The CDR3 bases are TGTGCCAGCAGTTTAAGGGGAGGCGGTAACACTGAAGCTTTCTTT. Its translation: CASSLRGGGNTEAFF.

V gene TRBV6-5 combines with J gene TRBJ2-1, with D possibly being TRBD1 or TRBD2 (5 bases each). The V end lost 3 bases, the J end lost 2 bases, and 11 bases lay between the germline ends. Germline CDR1 reads MNHEY; CDR2 reads SVGAGI. The CDR3 loop spans 15 amino acids. Written as DNA, the CDR3 is TGTGCCAGCAGTTATGGGGCGGGCGCCTACAATGAGCAGTTCTTC. This translates into CASSYGAGAYNEQFF.

The rearrangement uses TRBV27 and TRBJ1-2; D is possibly TRBD1 (5 bases). Germline loops: CDR1 MNHEY, CDR2 SMNVEV (reference sequence). The CDR3 loop spans 12 amino acids. V was shortened by 2 bases and J by 5 bases, with 6 bases between the two germline ends. CDR3 nucleotide sequence: TGTGCCAGCAGTTTACGGGGGTATGGCTACACCTTC. It translates to CASSLRGYGYTF.

The V and J genes are TRBV6-1 and TRBJ1-5; D might be TRBD1 (6 bases). Germline assignment: CDR1 MNHNS and CDR2 SASEGT. V was trimmed by 8 bases and J by 0 bases, leaving 14 bases between them. The CDR3 is 15 residues long. The CDR3 loop reads CASWEQGFSNQPQHF. The CDR3 DNA is TGTGCCAGCTGGGAACAGGGTTTTAGCAATCAGCCCCAGCATTTT.

The V gene is TRBV5-6, the J gene TRBJ2-7, with D maybe TRBD1 (6 bases). V was trimmed by 4 bases and J by 0 bases, leaving 23 bases between them. The CDR3 has 18 amino acids. The V gene's germline CDR1 is SGHDT and CDR2 YYEEEE. The CDR3 is CASSARGSWRGDSYEQYF. For the CDR3, the DNA is TGTGCCAGCAGCGCAAGGGGGTCGTGGAGAGGGGACTCCTACGAGCAGTACTTC. The full variable domain, in which reference TRBV5-6 and TRBJ2-7 provide the parts outside the CDR3, is DAGVTQSPTHLIKTRGQQVTLRCSPKSGHDTVSWYQQALGQGPQFIFQYYEEEERQRGNFPDRFSGHQFPNYSSELNVNALLLGDSALYLCASSARGSWRGDSYEQYFGPGTRLTVT.

The rearrangement links TRBV5-1 to TRBJ2-3, with D unclear. Trimming cost V 6 bases and J 4 bases, with 12 bases left between them. The germline CDR1 and CDR2 sequences are SGHRS and YFSETQ. The CDR3 consists of 13 residues. CDR3 region: CASNSGGSDTQYF. The CDR3 DNA reads TGCGCCAGCAATTCAGGTGGTTCAGATACGCAGTATTTT.

The genes are TRBV7-6 and TRBJ1-2, with a tentative D call TRBD1 (5 bases). CDR1 and CDR2 (germline): SGHVS, FNYEAQ. This CDR3 is built from 13 residues. Trimming shortened V by 1 base and J by 7 bases, and 10 bases separated the two germline ends. In DNA form, the CDR3 reads TGTGCCAGCAGCTTAGAATGGGGGGGTGGCTACACCTTC. It specifies CASSLEWGGGYTF.

This clone was counted between two and nine times. The chain carries TRBV5-1 and TRBJ1-2; TRBD1 matches 9 bases. The CDR3 extends over 14 amino acids. CDR1 SGHRS and CDR2 YFSETQ come from the germline V gene. V lost 3 bases to trimming and J lost 2 bases; unmatched junction nucleotides: 2. The CDR3 DNA is TGCGCCAGCAGCTCCGGACAGGGGAACTATGGCTACACCTTC. It translates to CASSSGQGNYGYTF.

The V and J genes are TRBV6-6 and TRBJ2-2, with a tentative D call TRBD2 (6 bases). CDR1 and CDR2 from the germline V gene are MNHNY and SVGAGI (reference sequence). Trimming cost V 0 bases and J 6 bases, with 11 bases left between them. This CDR3 is 15 amino acids long. The CDR3 nucleotides read TGTGCCAGCAGTTACTCATCGGGAGCTTCCGGGGAGCTGTTTTTT. It yields the protein CASSYSSGASGELFF.

The chain couples TRBV4-2 to TRBJ2-1; 11 bases line up with TRBD2. With V trimmed by 1 base and J by 6 bases, 8 bases remained unmatched. The CDR3 consists of 17 residues. Germline V lookup: CDR1 LGHNA, CDR2 YNFKEQ. CDR3 DNA: TGTGCCAGCAGCCAAGTGGGGGGAGGACTAGCGGGCAATGAGCAGTTCTTC. Encoded protein: CASSQVGGGLAGNEQFF.

This sequence joins TRBV4-2 and TRBJ2-1; TRBD2 aligns across 8 bases. The V gene end was trimmed by 4 bases and the J gene end by 0 bases; junction bases not matched to a gene: 8. The CDR3 covers 17 residues. Germline CDR1 LGHNA, CDR2 YNFKEQ. CDR3 coding DNA: TGTGCCAGCAGCCGAGAGGCTAGCGGGTCCTCCTACAATGAGCAGTTCTTC. Protein product: CASSREASGSSYNEQFF.

The chain uses TRBV5-1 and TRBJ2-2; 10 bases map to TRBD1. This CDR3 has 15 amino acids. The ends lost 0 bases at V and 8 bases at J; junction bases unmatched: 4. In germline, CDR1 is SGHRS, CDR2 YFSETQ. The CDR3 DNA is TGCGCCAGCAGCTTGGAGAGGACAGGGGGTGGGGAGCTGTTTTTT. Residues: CASSLERTGGGELFF.

The chain has TRBV5-1 and TRBJ2-3; TRBD1 aligns across 8 bases. V lost 4 bases to trimming and J lost 3 bases; unmatched junction nucleotides: 7. The CDR3 sequence is 15 residues long. Per the germline V gene, CDR1 is SGHRS and CDR2 is YFSETQ. The DNA for the CDR3 is TGCGCCAGCAGCATTAGACAGGGGAGGACAGATACGCAGTATTTT. Translating it yields CASSIRQGRTDTQYF.

The V call is TRBV9, the J call TRBJ2-5; the match to TRBD2 covers 11 bases. V was pared by 3 bases and J by 2 bases, with 6 bases of the junction left unmatched. This CDR3 has 16 amino acids. Germline CDR1 reads SGDLS; CDR2 reads YYNGEE. This chain's CDR3 is CASSAGLAGLQETQYF. The DNA of the CDR3 is TGTGCCAGCAGCGCAGGACTAGCGGGCTTACAAGAGACCCAGTACTTC.

This clone was seen only once. The chain employs TRBV6-1 and TRBJ1-1, with D perhaps matching TRBD1 (5 bases). Germline CDR1 MNHNS, CDR2 SASEGT. V dropped 0 bases and J dropped 5 bases, with 19 bases sitting between them. CDR3 length: 17 amino acids. This CDR3 is CASSEALRGGVSTEAFF. DNA for the CDR3: TGTGCCAGCAGTGAAGCGCTTCGGGGAGGGGTGAGTACTGAAGCTTTCTTT.